This T cell receptor beta chain was documented in a study of OX40 agonist ivuxolimab in advanced cancers. Findings of the study overall: Clonal expansion from baseline to week 6 occurred in both CD4+ and CD8+ T cells.

This clone was observed a handful of times. The antigen is unknown. Only in-frame clones appear in the TCRdb table, and some are missing; sequencing was by immunoSEQ multiplex PCR. The data show about 28,000 clones, approximately 80% seen once. The CDR3 is 16 residues long. Per the germline V gene, CDR1 is MNHEY and CDR2 is SVGAGI. V dropped 4 bases and J dropped 0 bases, with 15 bases sitting between them. Sequencing was performed on CD4+ or CD8+ T cells sorted from blood, taken in a trial of the OX40 agonist ivuxolimab. This chain uses TRBV6-5 with TRBJ1-1, with D hard to call. This receptor was taken from an adult with an advanced solid tumor such as melanoma, head and neck, liver or kidney cancer. This CDR3 is CASSSESDNMNTEAFF. The CDR3 nucleotides are TGTGCCAGCAGTTCCGAGTCAGACAACATGAACACTGAAGCTTTCTTT.